This T cell receptor beta chain was sequenced during a study of T cells in narcolepsy. Trimming removed 0 bases from V and 13 bases from J, with 16 bases in between. Looked up from germline, CDR1 is WSHSY and CDR2 is SAAADI. The CDR3 runs to 15 residues. Data came from immunoSEQ multiplex PCR; TCRdb stores just in-frame clones and leaves some out. The data show approximately 31,000 clones, roughly 73% seen once. This receptor was identified in a human donor with narcolepsy. Sequencing was carried out using CD45RA- memory CD4+ T cells from PBMCs. The chain has TRBV10-2 and TRBJ1-6; D unclear. DNA of the CDR3: TGCGCCAGCAGTGAGTCCCGGATGGGAGGGTCCCCCCTCCACTTT. Translating it yields CASSESRMGGSPLHF.